The 14 T cell receptor beta chains reported below all come from one sample, sequenced in a study of cytomegalovirus exposure and HLA in healthy donors. Assay used: immunoSEQ multiplex PCR; TCRdb lists only in-frame clones, some missing. The data contain tens of thousands of clones, 95% to 98% of them singletons. Material: PBMCs. All receptors come from a woman aged 18-30 years in good health and CMV-seropositive.

The V call is TRBV7-9, the J call TRBJ2-3, with TRBD1 matching over 8 bases. This CDR3 is built from 15 residues. Trimming cost V 4 bases and J 2 bases; bases outside gene matches: 5. Germline loops: CDR1 SEHNR, CDR2 FQNEAQ (reference sequence). Here the CDR3 DNA reads TGTGCCAGCAGCTCCGGACAGGGAAACACAGATACGCAGTATTTT. Its protein product is CASSSGQGNTDTQYF. Based on the CDR3 plus reference TRBV7-9 and TRBJ2-3, the full variable domain is DTGVSQNPRHKITKRGQNVTFRCDPISEHNRLYWYRQTLGQGPEFLTYFQNEAQLEKSRLLSDRFSAERPKGSFSTLEIQRTEQGDSAMYLCASSSGQGNTDTQYFGPGTRLTVL.

The chain joins TRBV27 to TRBJ2-3, with D possibly being TRBD1 (8 bases). Between the trimmed V and J ends, which lost 5 bases and 13 bases, there was a span of 16 bases. The CDR3 is made up of 12 amino acids. Germline CDR1 and CDR2: MNHEY and SMNVEV (reference sequence). CDR3 nucleotide sequence: TGTGCCAGCAGTCTCAGGACAGGGAGGGAGTATTTT. Its protein is CASSLRTGREYF.

The sample holds one count of this clone. CDR3 nucleotides: TGCGCCAGCAGTGAGTCGATGTCCGGTGGCTACACCTTC. Its translation: CASSESMSGGYTF. This rearrangement joins TRBV10-1 to TRBJ1-2; no reliable D call. Between the trimmed V and J ends, which lost 0 bases and 7 bases, there was a span of 9 bases. There are 13 residues in the CDR3. The V gene's germline CDR1 is WNHNN and CDR2 SYGVQD (reference sequence).

The chain uses TRBV5-4 and TRBJ2-5; 8 bases line up with TRBD1. This CDR3 comprises 18 residues. The germline gives CDR1 SGHNT, CDR2 YYREEE (reference sequence). The V gene end was trimmed by 7 bases and the J gene end by 3 bases; junction bases not matched to a gene: 20. DNA for the CDR3: TGTGCCAGCCGGACAGCATGGACAGGGTCTTCGGTAGAAGAGACCCAGTACTTC. Amino acids: CASRTAWTGSSVEETQYF.

The V call is TRBV6-5, the J call TRBJ1-2; 7 bases fit TRBD1. V dropped 6 bases and J dropped 3; count of bases not matched to a gene: 4. There are 13 residues in the CDR3. Germline V CDR1 and CDR2: MNHEY, SVGAGI. For the CDR3, the DNA is TGTGCCAGCAGCCAAACAGGGGACTATGGCTACACCTTC. It specifies CASSQTGDYGYTF.

In this sample, this clone turned up once. The rearrangement links TRBV30 to TRBJ2-2; 7 bases agree with TRBD2. V was clipped by 2 bases and J by 7 bases; unmatched bases: 7. This CDR3 comprises 14 residues. CDR1 and CDR2 from the germline V gene are GTSNPN and SVGIG (reference sequence). The CDR3 sequence: CAWSSREWVGELFF. DNA of the CDR3: TGTGCCTGGAGTTCGCGGGAGTGGGTCGGGGAGCTGTTTTTT. Together with reference TRBV30 and TRBJ2-2, the CDR3 gives the full variable domain: SQTIHQWPATLVQPVGSPLSLECTVEGTSNPNLYWYRQAAGRGLQLLFYSVGIGQISSEVPQNLSASRPQDRQFILSSKKLLLSDSGFYLCAWSSREWVGELFFGEGSRLTVL.

This chain connects TRBV11-2 to TRBJ1-2, with 12 nucleotides matching TRBD1. Per germline, CDR1 SGHAT and CDR2 FQNNGV. V lost 5 bases, J lost 3 bases, and 10 bases stayed unmatched. There are 17 residues in the CDR3. The CDR3 region is CASSPPRDRGRHYGYTF. CDR3 DNA: TGTGCCAGCAGCCCACCCCGGGACAGGGGGCGTCACTATGGCTACACCTTC.

The chain recombines TRBV5-4 with TRBJ2-1; 9 positions match TRBD2. Per the germline V gene, CDR1 is SGHNT and CDR2 is YYREEE (reference sequence). The CDR3 spans 15 residues. V lost 0 bases to trimming and J lost 4 bases; unmatched junction nucleotides: 2. This CDR3 is CASSLGLADYNEQFF. The CDR3 nucleotides are TGTGCCAGCAGCTTGGGACTAGCGGATTACAATGAGCAGTTCTTC.

This sequence joins TRBV27 and TRBJ2-1; TRBD2 matches 13 bases. This CDR3 has 18 amino acids. The germline gives CDR1 MNHEY, CDR2 SMNVEV (reference sequence). Trimming removed 3 bases from V and 7 bases from J; junction bases left unmatched: 12. The DNA for the CDR3 is TGTGCCAGCAGTTTTTCTGGAGGACTAGCGGGGGTGGGAAATGAGCAGTTCTTC. This encodes CASSFSGGLAGVGNEQFF.

The V and J genes are TRBV5-4 and TRBJ2-1; 7 nucleotides line up with TRBD2. The germline V gene has CDR1 SGHNT and CDR2 YYREEE (reference sequence). Trimming took 0 bases from V and 3 from J; bases not matched to a gene: 3. This CDR3 is built from 15 residues. This CDR3 is CASSLDLAVYNEQFF. As DNA, the CDR3 is TGTGCCAGCAGCTTGGATCTAGCGGTCTACAATGAGCAGTTCTTC.

In DNA form, the CDR3 reads TGTGCCAGCAGGGGGACTAGCGGGAGGGGGACCCAGTACTTC. Its protein product is CASRGTSGRGTQYF. V gene TRBV28 combines with J gene TRBJ2-5; 16 bases match TRBD2. The CDR3 has 14 residues. Unmatched junction bases numbered 2, after V lost 6 bases and J lost 7 bases. The V gene's germline CDR1 is MDHEN and CDR2 SYDVKM.

This chain uses TRBV28 with TRBJ2-1; TRBD2 agrees at 7 bases. V was pared by 5 bases and J by 8 bases, with 12 bases of the junction left unmatched. Germline V CDR1 and CDR2: MDHEN, SYDVKM. This CDR3 spans 15 amino acids. CDR3 in amino acids: CASSITGGKDYEQFF. For the CDR3, the DNA is TGTGCCAGCAGTATTACGGGGGGAAAGGACTATGAGCAGTTCTTC.

The chain uses TRBV5-4 and TRBJ1-5; the match to TRBD1 covers 7 bases. J was trimmed by 11 bases and V by 4 bases; bases with no gene match: 12. Germline assignment: CDR1 SGHNT and CDR2 YYREEE (reference sequence). The CDR3 extends over 14 amino acids. DNA for the CDR3: TGTGCCAGCAGCGCCGGGACAGCGACTGGGGCCCAGCATTTT. As protein: CASSAGTATGAQHF.

CDR3 in DNA: TGTGCCAGCAGTTTATCGGCTGGGGCCAACGTCCTGACTTTC. Encoded protein: CASSLSAGANVLTF. The chain employs TRBV28 and TRBJ2-6; no clear D gene. Looked up from germline, CDR1 is MDHEN and CDR2 is SYDVKM. The CDR3 contains 14 residues. Trimming removed 1 base from V and 2 bases from J, with 3 bases in between. Full variable domain (outside the CDR3, taken from reference TRBV28 and TRBJ2-6): DVKVTQSSRYLVKRTGEKVFLECVQDMDHENMFWYRQDPGLGLRLIYFSYDVKMKEKGDIPEGYSVSREKKERFSLILESASTNQTSMYLCASSLSAGANVLTFGAGSRLTVL.